This is a list of T cell receptor beta chains from one sample in a study of T cells in Graves' hyperthyroidism and ophthalmopathy. TCRdb re-derived calls from the multiplex PCR reads in MiXCR, one entry per CDR3 protein. The table shows about 270,000 distinct CDR3 sequences, with approximately 21% occurring only once. Material: blood. Every receptor here comes from a man aged 25-40 years with Graves' ophthalmopathy. Both conserved end residues are part of each CDR3. Fields, in order: J gene, CDR3 length, clone size, V gene, D gene, CDR3 protein, CDR3 DNA. A D gene is named only where the DNA matches it firmly. The size entry is marked missing in some rows and otherwise reads once, few, many or a size class.

J: TRBJ2-6; length: 16; size: NA; V: TRBV28; D: NA; CDR3: CASSPSRRAGANVLTF; DNA: TGTGCCAGCAGCCCTTCCCGCAGGGCTGGGGCCAACGTCCTGACTTTC
J: TRBJ1-5; length: 15; size: NA; V: TRBV11-2; D: NA; CDR3: CASSLEPGSNQPQHF; DNA: TGTGCCAGCAGCTTAGAACCTGGGTCGAATCAGCCCCAGCATTTT
J: TRBJ1-1; length: 12; size: NA; V: TRBV28; D: NA; CDR3: CASGLTNTEAFF; DNA: TGTGCCAGCGGGCTCACGAACACTGAAGCTTTCTTT
J: TRBJ2-1; length: 15; size: NA; V: TRBV7-3; D: TRBD2; CDR3: CASSLVAGALNEQFF; DNA: TGTGCCAGCAGCTTAGTAGCGGGAGCTTTGAATGAGCAGTTCTTC
J: TRBJ2-5; length: 16; size: many; V: TRBV24-1; D: TRBD2; CDR3: CATSDPGSGSWETQYF; DNA: TGTGCCACCAGTGATCCCGGTAGCGGGAGCTGGGAGACCCAGTACTTC
J: TRBJ2-2; length: 15; size: few; V: TRBV12-3/TRBV12-4; D: NA; CDR3: CASNPQPSNTGELFF; DNA: TGTGCCAGCAATCCCCAACCGTCGAACACCGGGGAGCTGTTTTTT
J: TRBJ2-2; length: 16; size: many; V: TRBV6-4; D: TRBD2; CDR3: CASSDDSSGDTGELFF; DNA: TGTGCCAGCAGTGACGATAGTAGCGGGGACACCGGGGAGCTGTTTTTT
J: TRBJ1-2; length: 15; size: NA; V: TRBV20-1; D: TRBD1; CDR3: CSARVHGQGAIGYTF; DNA: TGCAGTGCTAGAGTTCACGGACAGGGGGCGATTGGCTACACCTTC
J: TRBJ1-3; length: 14; size: NA; V: TRBV6-2/TRBV6-3; D: NA; CDR3: CASRTADSGNTIYF; DNA: TGTGCCAGCAGAACCGCCGACTCTGGAAACACCATATATTTT
J: TRBJ1-1; length: 13; size: few; V: TRBV6-2/TRBV6-3; D: NA; CDR3: CASSGMGGTEAFF; DNA: TGTGCCAGCAGTGGAATGGGGGGCACTGAAGCTTTCTTT
J: TRBJ1-1; length: 15; size: many; V: TRBV18; D: TRBD1; CDR3: CASSSGGFGNTEAFF; DNA: TGTGCCAGCTCCTCAGGGGGCTTCGGAAACACTGAAGCTTTCTTT
J: TRBJ2-7; length: 15; size: few; V: TRBV12-3/TRBV12-4; D: NA; CDR3: CASSLGPSDGYEQYF; DNA: TGTGCCAGCAGTTTGGGGCCGTCGGACGGCTACGAGCAGTACTTC
J: TRBJ2-1; length: 15; size: many; V: TRBV7-2; D: TRBD2; CDR3: CASSLFAGGVNEQFF; DNA: TGTGCCAGCAGCTTATTTGCGGGAGGGGTAAATGAGCAGTTCTTC
J: TRBJ1-2; length: 15; size: NA; V: TRBV5-1; D: TRBD1; CDR3: CASSPRGQGDYGYTF; DNA: TGCGCCAGCAGCCCGCGAGGACAGGGGGACTATGGCTACACCTTC
J: TRBJ1-3; length: 14; size: NA; V: TRBV2; D: NA; CDR3: CASSDQVGGNTIYF; DNA: TGTGCCAGCAGTGACCAGGTGGGCGGAAACACCATATATTTT
J: TRBJ1-2; length: 14; size: NA; V: TRBV3-1; D: NA; CDR3: CTSSPSATNYGYTF; DNA: TGTACCAGCAGCCCGAGTGCAACTAACTATGGCTACACCTTC
J: TRBJ2-7; length: 15; size: NA; V: TRBV4-1; D: TRBD2; CDR3: CASSQVGTSGYEQYF; DNA: TGCGCCAGCAGCCAAGTCGGGACTAGCGGCTACGAGCAGTACTTC
J: TRBJ1-1; length: 13; size: NA; V: TRBV5-1; D: NA; CDR3: CASSPTGTQEAFF; DNA: TGCGCCAGCAGCCCCACAGGGACCCAAGAAGCTTTCTTT
J: TRBJ2-5; length: 14; size: NA; V: TRBV20-1; D: TRBD2; CDR3: CSARVGWEGETQYF; DNA: TGCAGTGCTAGAGTGGGGTGGGAGGGAGAGACCCAGTACTTC
J: TRBJ2-5; length: 14; size: few; V: TRBV7-9; D: TRBD1; CDR3: CASSRDRGRETQYF; DNA: TGTGCCAGCAGCCGGGACAGGGGGCGTGAGACCCAGTACTTC
J: TRBJ1-5; length: 13; size: many; V: TRBV12-3/TRBV12-4; D: NA; CDR3: CASRGDRNQPQHF; DNA: TGTGCCAGCAGGGGCGACAGGAACCAGCCCCAGCATTTT
J: TRBJ2-5; length: 15; size: NA; V: TRBV20-1; D: NA; CDR3: CSAIPMDRTKETQYF; DNA: TGCAGTGCTATTCCCATGGACAGGACTAAAGAGACCCAGTACTTC
J: TRBJ2-7; length: 15; size: many; V: TRBV3-1; D: NA; CDR3: CASSQDRRSSYEQYF; DNA: TGTGCCAGCAGCCAAGATCGGCGGTCTTCCTACGAGCAGTACTTC
J: TRBJ2-3; length: 11; size: many; V: TRBV18; D: NA; CDR3: CASSPQDTQYF; DNA: TGTGCCAGCTCACCACAGGATACGCAGTATTTT
J: TRBJ2-7; length: 12; size: few; V: TRBV11-2; D: NA; CDR3: CASSSRVLEQYF; DNA: TGTGCCAGCAGCTCCAGGGTTCTCGAGCAGTACTTC
J: TRBJ1-1; length: 13; size: NA; V: TRBV14; D: NA; CDR3: CASSQVWDTEAFF; DNA: TGTGCCAGCAGCCAAGTTTGGGATACTGAAGCTTTCTTT
J: TRBJ2-7; length: 16; size: NA; V: TRBV19; D: TRBD2; CDR3: CASSDLFGGSLGEQYF; DNA: TGTGCCAGTAGTGACTTATTCGGCGGGAGCCTCGGCGAGCAGTACTTC
J: TRBJ1-1; length: 11; size: NA; V: TRBV30; D: NA; CDR3: CAWMFGHEAFF; DNA: TGTGCCTGGATGTTCGGACATGAAGCTTTCTTT
J: TRBJ2-1; length: 14; size: many; V: TRBV18; D: NA; CDR3: CASSPPGAGSEQFF; DNA: TGTGCCAGCTCACCACCGGGAGCGGGCAGTGAGCAGTTCTTC
J: TRBJ1-2; length: 13; size: many; V: TRBV3-1; D: NA; CDR3: CASSQVTGYGYTF; DNA: TGTGCCAGCAGCCAAGTCACAGGCTATGGCTACACCTTC
J: TRBJ1-2; length: 14; size: NA; V: TRBV19; D: NA; CDR3: CASNPVAGDYGYTF; DNA: TGTGCCAGTAACCCGGTGGCAGGAGACTATGGCTACACCTTC
J: TRBJ2-3; length: 17; size: NA; V: TRBV20-1; D: TRBD2; CDR3: CSARVGALAGGSDTQYF; DNA: TGCAGTGCTAGAGTGGGGGCACTAGCGGGAGGGTCAGATACGCAGTATTTT
J: TRBJ2-1; length: 16; size: NA; V: TRBV19; D: TRBD1; CDR3: CASSTLPGQSNNEQFF; DNA: TGTGCCAGTAGTACACTACCGGGACAGTCGAACAATGAGCAGTTCTTC
J: TRBJ2-5; length: 15; size: few; V: TRBV12-3/TRBV12-4; D: NA; CDR3: CASSFRADPRETQYF; DNA: TGTGCCAGCAGTTTTCGGGCGGATCCGAGGGAGACCCAGTACTTC
J: TRBJ2-1; length: 14; size: NA; V: TRBV10-3; D: TRBD2; CDR3: CAISEDSGRVGQFF; DNA: TGTGCCATCAGTGAGGATAGCGGGAGAGTGGGGCAGTTCTTC
J: TRBJ1-6; length: 16; size: many; V: TRBV28; D: NA; CDR3: CASSLLRERINSPLHF; DNA: TGTGCCAGCAGTTTATTGCGGGAGAGGATTAATTCACCCCTCCACTTT
J: TRBJ2-7; length: 10; size: many; V: TRBV10-1; D: NA; CDR3: CASKGYEQYF; DNA: TGCGCCAGCAAGGGCTACGAGCAGTACTTC
J: TRBJ2-5; length: 17; size: NA; V: TRBV11-1; D: TRBD1; CDR3: CASSLGGSTGGWETQYF; DNA: TGTGCCAGCAGCTTAGGAGGGAGCACAGGGGGCTGGGAGACCCAGTACTTC
J: TRBJ2-2; length: 13; size: NA; V: TRBV29-1; D: TRBD2; CDR3: CSVQREWTGELFF; DNA: TGCAGCGTGCAGCGGGAGTGGACCGGGGAGCTGTTTTTT
J: TRBJ2-1; length: 16; size: NA; V: TRBV5-1; D: NA; CDR3: CASSYHRQAIYNEQFF; DNA: TGCGCCAGCAGCTATCATCGACAGGCAATATACAATGAGCAGTTCTTC
J: TRBJ2-1; length: 13; size: many; V: TRBV30; D: NA; CDR3: CAWGRSSYNEQFF; DNA: TGTGCCTGGGGAAGGTCCTCCTACAATGAGCAGTTCTTC
J: TRBJ2-7; length: 14; size: NA; V: TRBV6-1; D: NA; CDR3: CATQVAGRAYEQYF; DNA: TGTGCCACCCAGGTGGCGGGCAGAGCATACGAGCAGTACTTC
J: TRBJ1-2; length: 16; size: NA; V: TRBV5-1; D: TRBD1; CDR3: CASSFGSTGPFPGYTF; DNA: TGCGCCAGCAGCTTCGGATCGACAGGGCCGTTCCCTGGCTACACCTTC
J: TRBJ2-7; length: 15; size: many; V: TRBV7-8; D: TRBD2; CDR3: CASSATSGRALEQYF; DNA: TGTGCCAGCAGCGCAACTAGCGGGAGGGCTTTAGAGCAGTACTTC
J: TRBJ1-2; length: 12; size: NA; V: TRBV3-1; D: NA; CDR3: CASSQVSWGYTF; DNA: TGTGCCAGCAGCCAAGTATCCTGGGGCTACACCTTC
J: TRBJ2-1; length: 15; size: NA; V: TRBV7-2; D: NA; CDR3: CASSLVGGNAYEQFF; DNA: TGTGCCAGCAGCTTAGTTGGGGGAAATGCCTATGAGCAGTTCTTC
J: TRBJ2-7; length: 14; size: many; V: TRBV11-3; D: NA; CDR3: CASSLDGAIYEQYF; DNA: TGTGCCAGCAGCTTAGACGGGGCCATCTACGAGCAGTACTTC
J: TRBJ1-1; length: 16; size: few; V: TRBV6-1; D: TRBD1; CDR3: CASSLRQGGWNTEAFF; DNA: TGTGCCAGCAGTTTAAGACAGGGGGGCTGGAACACTGAAGCTTTCTTT
J: TRBJ1-6; length: 13; size: NA; V: TRBV20-1; D: NA; CDR3: CSARPGTNSPLHF; DNA: TGCAGTGCTAGACCGGGAACTAATTCACCCCTCCACTTT
J: TRBJ1-3; length: 19; size: many; V: TRBV6-1; D: NA; CDR3: CASSEGREGGVRGRNTIYF; DNA: TGTGCCAGCAGTGAAGGGCGTGAGGGGGGAGTCAGGGGACGAAACACCATATATTTT
J: TRBJ2-1; length: 12; size: many; V: TRBV28; D: TRBD2; CDR3: CASSWGGNEQFF; DNA: TGTGCCAGCAGTTGGGGGGGCAATGAGCAGTTCTTC
J: TRBJ1-6; length: 11; size: NA; V: TRBV28; D: NA; CDR3: CASRSGTPLHF; DNA: TGTGCCAGCAGGTCCGGGACACCCCTCCACTTT
J: TRBJ2-7; length: 16; size: many; V: TRBV27; D: TRBD1; CDR3: CASSSTPWGQGHEQYF; DNA: TGTGCCAGCAGTTCAACCCCTTGGGGACAGGGACACGAGCAGTACTTC
J: TRBJ2-7; length: 15; size: few; V: TRBV12-3/TRBV12-4; D: TRBD2; CDR3: CASSSQTSGSHEQYF; DNA: TGTGCCAGCAGTTCACAGACTAGCGGGAGCCACGAGCAGTACTTC
J: TRBJ2-2; length: 14; size: NA; V: TRBV5-1; D: NA; CDR3: CASSGSVNTGELFF; DNA: TGCGCCAGCAGCGGGTCGGTTAACACCGGGGAGCTGTTTTTT
J: TRBJ2-3; length: 15; size: once; V: TRBV14; D: NA; CDR3: CASSQAAFSADTQYF; DNA: TGTGCCAGCAGCCAAGCCGCGTTTAGCGCAGATACGCAGTATTTT
J: TRBJ2-1; length: 16; size: NA; V: TRBV6-2/TRBV6-3; D: TRBD1; CDR3: CASSLTGTGAFNEQFF; DNA: TGTGCCAGCAGTTTAACCGGGACAGGGGCTTTCAATGAGCAGTTCTTC
J: TRBJ1-2; length: 15; size: NA; V: TRBV19; D: NA; CDR3: CASSIDSSGTDGYTF; DNA: TGTGCCAGTAGTATAGACAGTTCTGGAACGGATGGCTACACCTTC
J: TRBJ1-1; length: 12; size: many; V: TRBV3-1; D: NA; CDR3: CATNTRGTEAFF; DNA: TGTGCCACCAACACCCGAGGGACTGAAGCTTTCTTT